The 2 T cell receptor beta chains reported below all come from one sample, sequenced in a study of cytomegalovirus exposure and HLA in healthy donors. 13 Jbeta primers and 60 Vbeta primers were used for the PCR. This table comes from immunoSEQ multiplex PCR, and its TCRdb copy is limited to in-frame clones, with some not included. The sample has 150,000 to 200,000 clones, under 90% seen once. Material for sequencing was PBMCs. These receptors were taken from a boy under 10 years old in good health and CMV-seronegative.

With respect to this clone: This sample includes further DNA sequences coding for the same CDR3. The J gene is TRBJ2-1, the V gene TRBV10-3, with 9 bases that match TRBD1. J lost 7 bases, V lost 6 bases, and 4 bases had no gene match. CDR1 is ENHRY, CDR2 SYGVKD, per germline. The CDR3 has 13 amino acids. CDR3 DNA sequence: TGTGCCATCAGCCCGGGACAGGGTAATGAGCAGTTCTTC. Its protein product is CAISPGQGNEQFF.

The chain couples TRBV2 to TRBJ1-2, with TRBD1 matching 9 bases. V shed 7 bases and J 12 bases; nucleotides not matched to a gene: 9. Germline V gene sequence: CDR1 SNHLY, CDR2 FYNNEI. The CDR3 loop spans 12 amino acids. In DNA form, the CDR3 reads TGTGCCAGCAAGCCGGGACAGGGTGTCGACACCTTC. Translating it yields CASKPGQGVDTF.